This TCR beta chain was observed in a study of blood T cells in healthy people across ages. Broader study findings: Lack of knowledge of donor CMV status possibly confounded expanded clonotype changes. Long-lived donors carried more naive CD4+ cells and greater diversity than aged donors. Diversity estimated from one million T cells was considered an underestimate.

The CDR3 extends over 15 amino acids. Germline V lookup: CDR1 ENHRY, CDR2 SYGVKD. Alongside a J-beta primer mix, a sample-barcoded 5' primer served in a second PCR lasting roughly 7 to 12 cycles. TCRdb called the 5' RACE reads again in MiXCR, with one record for every CDR3 protein. Counted here are more than 800,000 distinct CDR3 sequences, less than 50% occurring once; the ten biggest clones make up under 20%. Worth noting for this clonotype: Its antigen is as yet unknown.

This receptor was obtained from a woman aged 55-70 years in good health. The chain links TRBV10-3 to TRBJ2-7; maybe TRBD2 (5 bases). The J call may be faulty, since TRBJ2-5 better matches the DNA end. The source material was blood. For the CDR3, the DNA is TGTGCCATCAGTGAATGGACTCCGAGCGGAGAGACCCAGTACTTC. Translation: CAISEWTPSGETQYF.